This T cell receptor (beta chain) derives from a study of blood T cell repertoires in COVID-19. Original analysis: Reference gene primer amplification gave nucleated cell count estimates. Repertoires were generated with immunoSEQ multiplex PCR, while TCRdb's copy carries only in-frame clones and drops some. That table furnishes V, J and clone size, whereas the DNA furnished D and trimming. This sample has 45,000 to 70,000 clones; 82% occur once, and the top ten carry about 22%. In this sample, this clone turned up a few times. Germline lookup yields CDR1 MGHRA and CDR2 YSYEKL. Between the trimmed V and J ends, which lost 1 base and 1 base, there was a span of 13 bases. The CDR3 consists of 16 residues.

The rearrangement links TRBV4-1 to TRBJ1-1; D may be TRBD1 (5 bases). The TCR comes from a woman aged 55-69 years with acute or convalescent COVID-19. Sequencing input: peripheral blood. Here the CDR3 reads CASSQVGSGRNTEAFF. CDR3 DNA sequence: TGCGCCAGCAGCCAAGTGGGGTCAGGGCGGAACACTGAAGCTTTCTTT.